One and the same sample provided the 16 T cell receptor beta chains below, sequenced in a study of molecular identifiers for immune sequencing clone quantification. TCRdb reanalysed the PCR reads using MiXCR and keeps one entry per CDR3 protein. The data contain more than 250,000 distinct CDR3 sequences, about 20% of them singletons. The sequencing sample was made of naive CD8+ T cells from blood, with Jurkat cell RNA spiked in. Described subset: FACS-sorted CD8+CD4-CCR7+CD45RA+ naive T cells. The receptors come from a human donor in good health. Some libraries in this study had Jurkat cell RNA spiked in.

This clonotype was detected many times. The chain is built from TRBV28 and TRBJ2-4; a possible D gene is TRBD1 (5 bases). Trimming removed 3 bases from V and 0 bases from J, with 9 bases in between. Germline-derived CDR1 and CDR2 are MDHEN and SYDVKM. CDR3 length: 15 residues. The CDR3 region is CASSFRGLAKNIQYF. The CDR3 region has the DNA TGTGCCAGCAGTTTTAGGGGATTAGCCAAAAACATTCAGTACTTC.

This clonotype was seen ten or more times. V is TRBV11-2 and J is TRBJ2-2; the D gene is possibly TRBD1 (5 bases). The CDR3 runs to 14 residues. The germline V gene has CDR1 SGHAT and CDR2 FQNNGV. V was shortened by 3 bases and J by 5 bases, with 10 bases between the two germline ends. CDR3 nucleotides: TGTGCCAGCAGCTTTAATAGGGGAACCGGGGAGCTGTTTTTT. Translated, it gives CASSFNRGTGELFF.

This chain joins TRBV7-9 and TRBJ2-7; D is tentatively TRBD1 or TRBD2 (5 bases each). Germline loops: CDR1 SEHNR, CDR2 FQNEAQ (reference sequence). Trimming took 7 bases from V and 2 from J, leaving 18 bases between them. There are 15 residues in the CDR3. The CDR3 loop is CASTPDEGKAYEQYF. The DNA of the CDR3 is TGTGCCAGCACCCCCGATGAGGGGAAAGCCTACGAGCAGTACTTC.

A note on this clonotype: Just one base apart from a much larger clone, this may be a read error. The chain recombines TRBV20-1 with TRBJ1-5; D call uncertain. V was clipped by 2 bases and J by 0 bases, with 5 bases between them. Looked up from germline, CDR1 is DFQATT and CDR2 is SNEGSKA (reference sequence). CDR3 length: 13 residues. The CDR3 loop reads CSARMYSNQPQHF. The CDR3 DNA follows: TGCAGTGCTAGAATGTATAGCAATCAGCCCCAGCATTTT.

This clonotype was counted between two and nine times. This sequence joins TRBV6-2 or TRBV6-3 and TRBJ2-7; D uncertain. The germline V gene encodes CDR1 MNHEY and CDR2 SVGEGT. The CDR3 has 13 residues. V dropped 6 bases and J dropped 4 bases, with 13 bases sitting between them. The CDR3 protein is CASSLFAGYEQYF. The CDR3 coding sequence is TGTGCCAGCAGCCTGTTCGCTGGGTACGAGCAGTACTTC.

This clonotype was detected ten times or more. V gene TRBV5-4 combines with J gene TRBJ2-2; a weak D match, TRBD1 (6 bases). Germline V CDR1 and CDR2: SGHNT, YYREEE (reference sequence). V dropped 0 bases and J dropped 6 bases, with 9 bases sitting between them. The CDR3 runs 14 residues. CDR3 bases: TGTGCCAGCAGCTTGGAAGGGGGATCCGGGGAGCTGTTTTTT. As protein: CASSLEGGSGELFF.

This clonotype appeared many times. V usage is TRBV27 and J usage is TRBJ1-1; 10 nucleotides line up with TRBD1. The CDR3 contains 15 residues. Germline trimming cut 6 bases from V and 0 bases from J; bases unmatched to any gene: 4. Per the germline V gene, CDR1 is MNHEY and CDR2 is SMNVEV (reference sequence). CDR3 sequence: CASRGQGIVNTEAFF. The DNA for the CDR3 is TGTGCCAGCAGGGGACAGGGGATCGTGAACACTGAAGCTTTCTTT.

In regard to this clonotype: A read error may explain this, as a much larger clone is one base away. The CDR3 region has the DNA TGCAGTGCTAGAGGGGTAGAGGTATACGAGCAGTACTTC. It specifies CSARGVEVYEQYF. The chain combines TRBV20-1 with TRBJ2-7; D remains unclear. V was pared by 1 base and J by 4 bases, with 11 bases between. CDR3 length: 13 residues. Germline CDR1 reads DFQATT; CDR2 reads SNEGSKA (reference sequence).

The V and J genes are TRBV4-3 and TRBJ2-1; the D call may be TRBD1 or TRBD2 (6 bases each). Trimming took off 0 bases at V and 4 bases at J, with 16 bases between the two ends. The germline gives CDR1 LGHNA, CDR2 YSLEER. This CDR3 spans 17 amino acids. The CDR3 nucleotides are TGCGCCAGCAGCCAAGATTGGGGGCCTAGCGTGTACAATGAGCAGTTCTTC. Its protein is CASSQDWGPSVYNEQFF.

This clonotype appeared many times. The V call is TRBV6-5, the J call TRBJ1-3; D is perhaps TRBD1 (5 bases). Germline-derived CDR1 and CDR2 are MNHEY and SVGAGI. Between the trimmed V and J ends, which lost 1 base and 1 base, there was a span of 14 bases. CDR3 length: 17 residues. CDR3: CASSYYSGAGSGNTIYF. CDR3 nucleotides: TGTGCCAGCAGTTACTACTCTGGGGCAGGGTCTGGAAACACCATATATTTT.

With respect to this clonotype: One base away lies a much larger clone, so this may be a sequencing read error. The gene calls are TRBV10-1 and TRBJ2-2; D is unresolved. Deletions cut 5 bases from V and 6 bases from J, with 10 bases between. This CDR3 comprises 13 residues. Germline values: CDR1 WNHNN, CDR2 SYGVQD (reference sequence). The CDR3 sequence: CASSSARAGELFF. CDR3 DNA: TGCGCCAGCAGTTCGGCGCGTGCCGGGGAGCTGTTTTTT.

This clonotype was seen ten or more times. This chain links TRBV24-1 with TRBJ2-1, with D uncertain. The CDR3 consists of 13 residues. Germline CDR1 and CDR2: KGHDR and SFDVKD. V lost 6 bases and J lost 7, with 12 bases in between. In DNA, the CDR3 is TGTGCCACCAGTAGGGTCAAGGGTAATGAGCAGTTCTTC. It specifies CATSRVKGNEQFF.

This clonotype was recorded many times. This chain connects TRBV6-5 to TRBJ1-1, with TRBD1 identical over 9 bases. V lost 0 bases, J lost 4 bases, and 9 bases stayed unmatched. CDR1 and CDR2 (germline): MNHEY, SVGAGI. CDR3 length: 17 amino acids. CDR3 residues: CASSYSLGTGWPTEAFF. CDR3 bases: TGTGCCAGCAGTTACTCGCTCGGGACAGGGTGGCCCACTGAAGCTTTCTTT.

The chain combines TRBV11-2 with TRBJ2-7; 8 positions match TRBD2. The junction had 13 bases not matched to a gene; V was cut back by 8 bases and J by 4 bases. Germline V CDR1 and CDR2: SGHAT, FQNNGV. The CDR3 is 15 amino acids. The DNA for the CDR3 is TGTGCCAGCTCGGGAGCAAGCGGGGGCCTATACGAGCAGTACTTC. Residues: CASSGASGGLYEQYF.

The sample holds many counts of this clonotype. The genes are TRBV12-3 or TRBV12-4 and TRBJ2-2; tentatively, D is TRBD2 (6 bases). This CDR3 has 17 amino acids. V shed 3 bases and J shed 5 bases, with 19 bases lying between them. CDR3 DNA: TGTGCCAGCAGTTTGCATCCTGCCGGGAGAGGGACCGGGGAGCTGTTTTTT. It yields the protein CASSLHPAGRGTGELFF.

Note on this clonotype: This may be a read error: a much more frequent sequence differs by one nucleotide. This sequence joins TRBV7-9 and TRBJ1-5; TRBD1 matches 8 bases. With V trimmed by 9 bases and J by 1 base, 23 bases remained unmatched. CDR1 and CDR2 from the germline V gene are SEHNR and FQNEAQ (reference sequence). The CDR3 has 20 amino acids. In nucleotides, the CDR3 is TGTGCCAGAAGGTTAAATGGAAGTCATGGACAGGGAGGAAGCAATCAGCCCCAGCATTTT. Its translation is CARRLNGSHGQGGSNQPQHF.